This T cell receptor (beta chain) was sequenced in a study of blood T cell repertoires in COVID-19. Study overall: PBMCs, B-cell-depleted T cells, or T cells were the source of the cDNA or gDNA that made up the material.

The length of the CDR3 is 14 residues. V was shortened by 3 bases and J by 10 bases, with 15 bases between the two germline ends. Germline V gene lookup returns CDR1 LNHDA and CDR2 SQIVND (reference sequence). Profiling relied on immunoSEQ multiplex PCR, and the TCRdb table lists in-frame clones only, not all of them. Among fewer than 200,000 clones listed, 80% to 90% were seen once. This receptor was obtained from a man between 18 and 35 years old who had recovered from COVID-19. This rearrangement joins TRBV19 to TRBJ1-4, with a weak D call TRBD1 (6 bases). Sequencing used peripheral blood. CDR3 in amino acids: CASSIRGDGGKLFF. The DNA for the CDR3 is TGTGCCAGTAGTATCAGGGGCGATGGCGGAAAACTGTTTTTT.